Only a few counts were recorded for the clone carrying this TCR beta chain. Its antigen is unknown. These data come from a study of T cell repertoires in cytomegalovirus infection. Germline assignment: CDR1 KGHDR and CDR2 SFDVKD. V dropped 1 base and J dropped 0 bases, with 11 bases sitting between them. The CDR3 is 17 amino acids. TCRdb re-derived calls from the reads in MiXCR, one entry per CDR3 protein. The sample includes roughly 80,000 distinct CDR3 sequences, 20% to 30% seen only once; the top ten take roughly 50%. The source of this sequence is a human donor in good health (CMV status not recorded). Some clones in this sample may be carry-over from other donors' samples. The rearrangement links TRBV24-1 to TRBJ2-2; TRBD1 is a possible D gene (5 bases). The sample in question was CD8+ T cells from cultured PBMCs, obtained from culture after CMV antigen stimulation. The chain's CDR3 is CATSDFDRGPNTGELFF. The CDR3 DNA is TGTGCCACCAGTGATTTCGACAGAGGACCGAACACCGGGGAGCTGTTTTTT.